Sequencing of this T cell receptor (beta chain) was carried out in a study of regulatory T cells in long-lasting Graves disease. General study findings and limits: Persistent patients shared more public clonotypes (fewer than 3,000) than newly diagnosed patients (about 1,000).

Germline V gene data show CDR1 as DFQATT and CDR2 as SNEGSKA (reference sequence). The CDR3 runs to 14 residues. Losses at the gene ends were 5 bases for V and 7 bases for J; bases not matched to a gene: 4. Noted time point: newly diagnosed GD, antithyroid drugs for less than 3 months. After RNA was extracted from PBMCs, the TCR library was made from it. This clonotype was seen repeatedly, ten times or more. Its antigen is still unknown. Combining iRepertoire HTBI primers with Arm-PCR of CDR3 regions, the authors built TCR beta libraries. In the original workflow: Spanning all samples, the identified segments comprised around 62 TRBV and around 15 TRBJ. TCRdb called the multiplex PCR reads again in MiXCR, with one record for every CDR3 protein. Here the V and J calls rest on TCRdb's processing, not on the authors' analysis. The data show a few hundred thousand distinct CDR3 sequences, 16% seen once.

The same data also contributed to another study, on T cells in Graves' hyperthyroidism and ophthalmopathy. That report adds: Most thyroid clonotypes that were expanded above 0.001 also turned up in blood.

The sequences come from peripheral blood mononuclear cells (PBMCs), collected at new diagnosis, from a patient treated with antithyroid drugs. This clonotype originated in a woman under 30 with Graves disease. The rearrangement links TRBV20-1 to TRBJ2-1, with 14 bases matching TRBD2. CDR3 sequence: CSAEGLAGGNEQFF. The DNA of the CDR3 is TGCAGTGCTGAAGGACTAGCGGGAGGTAATGAGCAGTTCTTC.